This record looks at one T cell receptor (beta chain) sequence and its context. The target antigen is unknown. These data originate in a study of type 1 and type 2 diabetes patients. Study-level information: Sequencing for the whole study yielded 18,976,912 paired-end reads. Study observations and caveats: Type 2 diabetes and control V and J usage correlated highly, around 0.97.

Donors had no other autoimmune disease or infection in four weeks. Amplification started from genomic DNA. A primer set of 30 forward and 13 reverse primers amplified the CDR3. TCRdb recomputed calls from the multiplex PCR reads with MiXCR, one row per CDR3 protein. Found here are more than 250,000 distinct CDR3 sequences, around 50% of them singletons; the top ten hold about an eighth. Germline V gene lookup returns CDR1 MNHEY and CDR2 SMNVEV (reference sequence). J lost 2 bases, V lost 5 bases, and 5 bases had no gene match. CDR3 length: 15 residues. The clonotype was recovered from a man between 18 and 35 years old with type 2 diabetes. The sample comprised peripheral blood mononuclear cells (PBMCs). This chain uses TRBV27 with TRBJ2-7; TRBD2 matches 11 bases. The CDR3 spells CASSPIAGGAYEQYF. The CDR3 nucleotides read TGTGCCAGCAGTCCTATAGCGGGGGGGGCCTACGAGCAGTACTTC.